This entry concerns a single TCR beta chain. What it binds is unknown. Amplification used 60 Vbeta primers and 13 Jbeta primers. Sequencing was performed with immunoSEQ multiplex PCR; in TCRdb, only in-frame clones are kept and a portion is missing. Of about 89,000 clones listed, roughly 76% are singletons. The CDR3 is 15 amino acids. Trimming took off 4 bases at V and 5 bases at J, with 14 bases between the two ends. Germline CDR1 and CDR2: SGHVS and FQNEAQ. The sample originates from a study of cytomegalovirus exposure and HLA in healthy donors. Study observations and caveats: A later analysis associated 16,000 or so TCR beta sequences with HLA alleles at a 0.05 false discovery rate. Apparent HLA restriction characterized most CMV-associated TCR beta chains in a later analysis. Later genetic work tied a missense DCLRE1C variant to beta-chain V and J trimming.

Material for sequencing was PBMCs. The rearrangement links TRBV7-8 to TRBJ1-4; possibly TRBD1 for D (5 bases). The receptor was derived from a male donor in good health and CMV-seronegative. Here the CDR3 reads CASSSGGSNNEKLFF. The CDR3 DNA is TGTGCCAGCAGCTCTGGGGGGAGCAACAATGAAAAACTGTTTTTT.